The T cell receptor beta chain under discussion was sequenced for a study of CD8+ T cells in alopecia areata. This clone was observed once. Its antigen is unknown. cDNA reverse transcribed from extracted RNA served as the sequencing template. Sequencing was performed with immunoSEQ multiplex PCR; in TCRdb, only in-frame clones are kept and a portion is missing. The sample yields 150,000 or so clones, around 47% seen once. Study conclusions and caveats: Greater clonality was observed in lesional scalp samples, especially alopecia totalis/universalis, versus normal scalp. Besides other cells, scalp samples also yield sequences of resident alphabeta T cells from normal skin.

Those with alopecia areata gave lesional scalp punch biopsies and peripheral blood. Both CD4+ and CD8+ T cells were separated by sorting PBMCs. The source material was CD4+ T cells sorted from blood. The TCR sequence derives from a human donor with alopecia areata.

This CDR3 reads CASSSIGGMNTEAFF. The CDR3 DNA sequence: TGTGCCAGCAGCTCGATAGGGGGGATGAACACTGAAGCTTTCTTT. The V gene is TRBV7-8, the J gene TRBJ1-1; perhaps TRBD1 as D (6 bases). Germline V lookup: CDR1 SGHVS, CDR2 FQNEAQ. V was shortened by 4 bases and J by 0 bases, with 12 bases between the two germline ends. The CDR3 spans 15 residues.